Listed below are T cell receptor beta chains from one sample, sequenced in a study of blood T cells in healthy people across ages. Using its own MiXCR run on the 5' RACE reads, TCRdb lists one record per CDR3 protein. This table has fewer than 950,000 distinct CDR3 sequences, roughly 50% appearing once. The sequencing sample was made of blood. These receptors all stem from an elderly man in good health. Each CDR3 is given with its conserved first and last residue. Each record gives: D gene, CDR3 length, V gene, CDR3 protein. A D gene is named only where the DNA matches it firmly.

TRBD2,14,TRBV5-1,CASSSGLAGGQQFF
TRBD2,15,TRBV10-3,CAISEPSGSSYGQYF
TRBD1,15,TRBV18,CASSLGQGRTYEQYF
-,14,TRBV5-1,CASSSLSGRYEQYF
-,13,TRBV25-1,CASSDIGLTEAFF
-,12,TRBV14,CASSLNIGEAFF
TRBD1,15,TRBV6-6,CASSYSRTGFYEQYF
-,13,TRBV2,CASRGVFSETQYF
-,16,TRBV14,CASNQDRGGNSDTQYF
-,14,TRBV27,CASSTRTTGYEQYF
TRBD1,16,TRBV7-2,CASSSQGVISKNIQYF
TRBD2,14,TRBV29-1,CSVTHSGGSYEQYF
TRBD2,14,TRBV20-1,CSAKAGGSLNEQYF
-,14,TRBV9,CASSGDPRTDTQYF
-,14,TRBV7-2,CASSYGSVQETQYF
-,15,TRBV7-8,CASSLMSGGDSPLHF
-,16,TRBV12-3/TRBV12-4,CAGSYWGLDLQETQYF
TRBD1,17,TRBV9,CASSTTTGTVNTGELFF
TRBD2,17,TRBV20-1,CSARDQRAGGVYNEQFF
-,15,TRBV15,CATSRRRDYGETQYF
-,14,TRBV13,CASSLLGKVETQYF
-,16,TRBV18,CASSPPGVLAGDTQYF
-,15,TRBV5-1,CASSLGLPGPHEQFF
TRBD2,17,TRBV6-2/TRBV6-3,CASSYLKRERETDTQYF
TRBD2,16,TRBV12-5,CASGLVRREGPFEQYF
-,14,TRBV21-1,CASPPSILSYEQYF
-,16,TRBV29-1,CSVAGTLSSGANVLTF
-,19,TRBV10-3,CAISELRQGPVSGANVLTF
-,19,TRBV21-1,CASSKRKDKSTSSSYEQYF
-,13,TRBV27,CASSGGANQPQHF
TRBD2,15,TRBV5-5,CASSLLAGASYEQYF
TRBD1,15,TRBV7-8,CASSLLPGQGNEQYF
TRBD2,15,TRBV6-6,CASSYASGQTYEQYF
TRBD1,15,TRBV7-9,CASSRGQAPKDEQFF
-,11,TRBV10-3,CAISEGTEQYF
TRBD2,19,TRBV4-2,CASSQDRTSGQLAKNIQYF
TRBD2,16,TRBV29-1,CSVVLAGGRSYNEQFF
-,14,TRBV3-1,CASSPAPRNYGYTF
TRBD2,14,TRBV7-2,CASSVEGLAETQYF
TRBD2,18,TRBV14,CASSQSGASGSRGNEQFF
-,13,TRBV6-5,CASSLGPGREQFF
-,12,TRBV5-1,CASSSNREKLFF